This TCR beta chain was retrieved from a study of CD8+CD57+ T cells in acquired aplastic anemia. Study summary: The sorted CD4+ and CD8+ cells yielded an average around 3.2 ug of DNA. Broader study findings: Patients and controls shared approximately 28 CD8+ CDR3 sequences.

Genomic DNA was employed as the template in profiling TCR beta VDJ and CDR3. TCRdb reprocessed the reads with MiXCR, giving one entry per CDR3 protein. The sample comprises 100,000 to 150,000 distinct CDR3 sequences, nearly 40% of which are singletons, and approximately 2.6% rests with the top ten. In germline, CDR1 is DFQATT, CDR2 SNEGSKA (reference sequence). Trimming stripped 0 bases from V and 5 bases from J, with 8 bases between. The CDR3 sequence is 12 residues long. With regard to this clonotype: What it binds is unknown.

Individuals selected for sequencing had exhibited CD8+CD57+ cell expansion on flow cytometry. With no exception, the patients had severe acquired aplastic anemia. The clonotype originates from a human donor with aplastic anemia. V is TRBV20-1 and J is TRBJ2-7, with no clear D. The sample was sorted CD4+, CD8+, or CD8+CD57+ T cells (not recorded which) from PBMCs. This CDR3 reads CSARDYTDEQYF. Here the CDR3 DNA reads TGCAGTGCTAGAGATTATACGGACGAGCAGTACTTC.